The 18 T cell receptor beta chains below were found in one sample sequenced in a study of beta chain features in type 1 diabetes. Reverse transcription of all isolated RNA meant that expressed TCRB transcripts were sequenced. Produced via immunoSEQ multiplex PCR; TCRdb's table is partial and in-frame only. Here the sample spans 120,000 or so clones, around 15% being singletons. No antigen has been identified for these receptors. Broader study findings: Among all four CD4+ subsets, Type 1 diabetes patients had TCRB CDR3s that were moderately but significantly shorter.

The sample taken for sequencing was central memory CD4+ T cells from blood. All receptors come from a man between 18 and 35 years old with type 1 diabetes.

This clone was detected a few times. The chain has TRBV10-3 and TRBJ1-6, with a weak D call TRBD1 (6 bases). The CDR3 length is 12 residues. Germline V gives CDR1 ENHRY, CDR2 SYGVKD. V was cut by 6 bases and J by 10 bases, with 10 bases left in between. For the CDR3, the DNA is TGTGCCATCAGAACAGGGAACTCACCCCTCCACTTT. This translates into CAIRTGNSPLHF.

The CDR3 sequence: CASSLWEGTYLGNTIYF. As DNA, the CDR3 is TGTGCCAGCAGCTTGTGGGAGGGAACGTACCTAGGAAACACCATATATTTT. V usage is TRBV5-6 and J usage is TRBJ1-3; D remains ambiguous. V was cut by 1 base and J by 4 bases, with 18 bases left in between. CDR1 and CDR2 (germline): SGHDT, YYEEEE. There are 17 residues in the CDR3. Full variable domain (outside the CDR3, taken from reference TRBV5-6 and TRBJ1-3): DAGVTQSPTHLIKTRGQQVTLRCSPKSGHDTVSWYQQALGQGPQFIFQYYEEEERQRGNFPDRFSGHQFPNYSSELNVNALLLGDSALYLCASSLWEGTYLGNTIYFGEGSWLTVV.

This clone was picked up a small number of times. The gene calls are TRBV5-6 and TRBJ1-2; 9 bases align to TRBD1. With V trimmed by 3 bases and J by 4 bases, 1 base remained unmatched. The CDR3 length is 13 residues. CDR1 and CDR2 (germline): SGHDT, YYEEEE. CDR3 DNA: TGTGCCAGCAGCTCGGACAGGGGCTATGGCTACACCTTC. Protein: CASSSDRGYGYTF.

The chain recombines TRBV28 with TRBJ1-4, with TRBD1 identical over 7 bases. Per the germline V gene, CDR1 is MDHEN and CDR2 is SYDVKM. V lost 5 bases and J lost 8; bases outside the gene matches: 5. CDR3 length equals 13 residues. CDR3: CASSTGVYEKLFF. The CDR3, as DNA: TGTGCCAGCAGTACAGGGGTGTACGAAAAACTGTTTTTT.

This clone turned up a few times. Just one base apart from a much larger clone, this may be a read error. The sample has other DNA sequences that encode this CDR3 too. The J gene is TRBJ2-3, the V gene TRBV7-2; no definite D call. Germline CDR1 reads SGHTA; CDR2 reads FQGNSA. CDR3 length: 14 residues. Trimming stripped 3 bases from V and 2 bases from J, with 9 bases between. The CDR3 bases are TGTGCCAGCAGCTTCTGGGGTGCCACAGATACGCAGTATTTT. Protein product: CASSFWGATDTQYF.

CDR3 nucleotide sequence: TGTGCCAGCAGCCCTTACAGGGGAATGGGCGGGGAGCTGTTTTTT. It translates to CASSPYRGMGGELFF. This chain joins TRBV4-2 and TRBJ2-2, with TRBD1 matching over 7 bases. Unmatched junction bases numbered 9, after V lost 4 bases and J lost 7 bases. This CDR3 region has 15 residues. Germline values: CDR1 LGHNA, CDR2 YNFKEQ.

A few counts support this clone. The chain joins TRBV6-5 to TRBJ2-1; 9 bases are shared with TRBD1. The V gene's germline CDR1 is MNHEY and CDR2 SVGAGI. This CDR3 region has 14 residues. Germline trimming cut 5 bases from V and 7 bases from J; bases unmatched to any gene: 6. This CDR3 reads CASSANRGHNEQFF. The DNA of the CDR3 is TGTGCCAGCAGTGCGAACAGGGGGCATAATGAGCAGTTCTTC.

The table lists this clone with a few counts. The rearrangement uses TRBV4-1 and TRBJ2-5; no definite D call. Trimming left V 4 bases short and J 4 bases short, with 13 bases between. This CDR3 has 14 amino acids. The V gene's germline CDR1 is MGHRA and CDR2 YSYEKL. DNA of the CDR3: TGCGCCAGCAGCCGATACAAGGGTCGAGAGACCCAGTACTTC. It encodes CASSRYKGRETQYF.

This clone was detected a few times. The chain joins TRBV15 to TRBJ1-1, with 8 bases fitting TRBD1. The CDR3 totals 15 residues. Germline V gene data show CDR1 as LNHNV and CDR2 as YYDKDF (reference sequence). The V and J ends lost 3 bases and 3 bases, in that order; junction bases with no gene match: 6. The CDR3 is CATSRKNRGYTEAFF. The CDR3 region has the DNA TGTGCCACCAGCAGGAAAAACAGGGGGTACACTGAAGCTTTCTTT.

This clone was recorded many times. The rearrangement links TRBV7-2 to TRBJ2-3, with 8 bases that match TRBD2. The ends lost 4 bases at V and 10 bases at J; junction bases unmatched: 13. From germline, CDR1 is SGHTA and CDR2 FQGNSA. The CDR3 has 15 amino acids. This chain's CDR3 is CASSSLAGPEGSQYF. CDR3 sequence (DNA): TGTGCCAGCAGCTCGTTAGCGGGGCCGGAAGGTTCGCAGTATTTT.

The V and J genes are TRBV7-6 and TRBJ1-5; D may be TRBD1 (6 bases). V was shortened by 6 bases and J by 2 bases, with 14 bases between the two germline ends. This CDR3 region has 15 residues. Germline V gene data show CDR1 as SGHVS and CDR2 as FNYEAQ. CDR3: CASSSGALGNQPQHF. CDR3 DNA sequence: TGTGCCAGCAGTTCAGGGGCTTTGGGCAATCAGCCCCAGCATTTT.

The gene calls are TRBV18 and TRBJ1-1; TRBD1 might be the D (5 bases). V shed 6 bases and J shed 5 bases, with 10 bases lying between them. Germline V gene lookup returns CDR1 KGHSH and CDR2 LQKENI. The CDR3 totals 12 residues. Here the CDR3 DNA reads TGTGCCAGCTCTTCCAGGGAAACTGAAGCTTTCTTT. This translates into CASSSRETEAFF.

A few counts support this clone. The chain employs TRBV10-3 and TRBJ2-1; maybe TRBD2 (6 bases). Per the germline V gene, CDR1 is ENHRY and CDR2 is SYGVKD. The V end was cut by 10 bases, the J end by 1 base, with 17 bases between. This CDR3 contains 15 residues. CDR3 coding DNA: TGTGCCACCCACTCCGGGGCGGGGTCCTACAATGAGCAGTTCTTC. Protein product: CATHSGAGSYNEQFF.

This clone was found once. The junction differs from germline at one of its ends, possibly a read error. The V call is TRBV7-7, the J call TRBJ2-5; D is undetermined. CDR1 and CDR2 (germline): SSHAT, FNYEAQ (reference sequence). The CDR3 sequence is 14 residues long. CDR3 DNA: TGTGCTAGCAGCTTAGCTTCCCAGATGGAGACCCAGTACTTC. This sequence encodes CASSLASQMETQYF.

The rearrangement links TRBV2 to TRBJ2-1; the match to TRBD1 covers 7 bases. V gave up 7 bases and J gave up 3 bases; unmatched junction bases: 6. The germline V gene has CDR1 SNHLY and CDR2 FYNNEI. The CDR3 runs 14 residues. CDR3 in amino acids: CASTGQKSYNEQFF. Written as DNA, the CDR3 is TGTGCCAGCACGGGACAGAAGAGCTACAATGAGCAGTTCTTC. The full variable domain, with the rest looked up from reference TRBV2 and TRBJ2-1, is EPEVTQTPSHQVTQMGQEVILRCVPISNHLYFYWYRQILGQKVEFLVSFYNNEISEKSEIFDDQFSVERPDGSNFTLKIRSTKLEDSAMYFCASTGQKSYNEQFFGPGTRLTVL.

This rearrangement joins TRBV9 to TRBJ2-7, with 12 nucleotides matching TRBD1. Germline assignment: CDR1 SGDLS and CDR2 YYNGEE. The V segment lost 4 bases and the J segment 4 bases; nucleotides outside the gene matches: 12. The CDR3 extends over 17 amino acids. CDR3 amino acids: CASSPFPGTGGVYEQYF. The CDR3 bases are TGTGCCAGCAGCCCCTTTCCTGGGACAGGGGGCGTATACGAGCAGTACTTC.

This clone was picked up one time. This could be a read error, since a much larger clone is one nucleotide away. The chain links TRBV5-1 to TRBJ2-3; no clear D. This CDR3 region has 13 residues. The V and J ends lost 0 bases and 2 bases respectively, with 4 bases between them. Germline CDR1 SGHRS, CDR2 YFSETQ. CDR3 in amino acids: CASSLAFTDTQYF. The CDR3 nucleotides read TGCGCCAGCAGCTTGGCCTTCACAGATACGCAGTATTTT.

The table lists this clone with a few counts. The rearrangement uses TRBV7-2 and TRBJ2-1; 12 bases match TRBD2. Trimming removed 5 bases from V and 7 bases from J; junction bases left unmatched: 9. The germline gives CDR1 SGHTA, CDR2 FQGNSA. The CDR3 runs to 16 residues. CDR3 bases: TGTGCCAGCAGCCCTTCCCTAGCGGGGGGGCGAAATGAGCAGTTCTTC. Protein product: CASSPSLAGGRNEQFF. The whole variable domain, remainder taken from reference TRBV7-2 and TRBJ2-1, is GAGVSQSPSNKVTEKGKDVELRCDPISGHTALYWYRQSLGQGLEFLIYFQGNSAPDKSGLPSDRFSAERTGGSVSTLTIQRTQQEDSAVYLCASSPSLAGGRNEQFFGPGTRLTVL.